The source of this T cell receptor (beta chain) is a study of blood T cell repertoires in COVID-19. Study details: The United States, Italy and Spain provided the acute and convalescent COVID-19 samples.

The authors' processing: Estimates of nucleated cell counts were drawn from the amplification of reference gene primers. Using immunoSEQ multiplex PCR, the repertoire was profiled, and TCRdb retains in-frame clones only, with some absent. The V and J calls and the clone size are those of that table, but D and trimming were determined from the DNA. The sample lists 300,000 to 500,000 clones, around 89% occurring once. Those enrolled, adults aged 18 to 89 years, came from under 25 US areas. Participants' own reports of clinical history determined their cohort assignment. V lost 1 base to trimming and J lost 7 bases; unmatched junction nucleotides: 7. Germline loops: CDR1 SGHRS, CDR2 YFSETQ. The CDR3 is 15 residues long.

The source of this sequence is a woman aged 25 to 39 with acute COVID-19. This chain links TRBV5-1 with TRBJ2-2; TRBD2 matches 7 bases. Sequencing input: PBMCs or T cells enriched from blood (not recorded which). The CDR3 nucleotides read TGCGCCAGCAGCTTGAAGGCTAGCGGCGGCGGGGAGCTGTTTTTT. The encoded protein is CASSLKASGGGELFF.